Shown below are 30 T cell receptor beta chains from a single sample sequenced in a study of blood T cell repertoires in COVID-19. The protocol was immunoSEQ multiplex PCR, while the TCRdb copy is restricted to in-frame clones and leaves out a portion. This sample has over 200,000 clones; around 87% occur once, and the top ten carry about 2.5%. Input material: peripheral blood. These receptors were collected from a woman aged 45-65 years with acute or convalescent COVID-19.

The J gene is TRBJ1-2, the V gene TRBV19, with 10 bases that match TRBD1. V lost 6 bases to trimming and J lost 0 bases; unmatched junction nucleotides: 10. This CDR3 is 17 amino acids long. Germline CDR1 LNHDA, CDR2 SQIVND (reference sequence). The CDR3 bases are TGTGCCAGTAGGCGATATTCCGGGACAGGGGCTAACTATGGCTACACCTTC. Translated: CASRRYSGTGANYGYTF.

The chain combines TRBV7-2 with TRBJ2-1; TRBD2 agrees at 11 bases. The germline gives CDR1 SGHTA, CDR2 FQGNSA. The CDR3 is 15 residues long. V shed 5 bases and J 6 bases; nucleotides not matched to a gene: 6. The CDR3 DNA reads TGTGCCAGCAGCACTAGCGGGGGTTTAAGCAATGAGCAGTTCTTC. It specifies CASSTSGGLSNEQFF.

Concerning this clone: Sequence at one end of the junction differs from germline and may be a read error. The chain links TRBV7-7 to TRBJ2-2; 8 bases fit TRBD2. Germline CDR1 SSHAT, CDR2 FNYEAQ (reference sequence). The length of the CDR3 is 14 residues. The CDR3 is CASSLREEVGELFF. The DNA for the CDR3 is TGTGCTAGCAGCCTGCGGGAGGAAGTCGGGGAGCTGTTTTTT.

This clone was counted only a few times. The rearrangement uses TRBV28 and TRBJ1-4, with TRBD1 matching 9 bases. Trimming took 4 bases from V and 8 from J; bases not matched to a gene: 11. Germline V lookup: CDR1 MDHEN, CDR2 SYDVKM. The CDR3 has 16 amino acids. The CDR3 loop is CASSSYPTGGREKLFF. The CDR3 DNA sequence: TGTGCCAGCAGTTCATACCCAACAGGGGGCCGGGAAAAACTGTTTTTT.

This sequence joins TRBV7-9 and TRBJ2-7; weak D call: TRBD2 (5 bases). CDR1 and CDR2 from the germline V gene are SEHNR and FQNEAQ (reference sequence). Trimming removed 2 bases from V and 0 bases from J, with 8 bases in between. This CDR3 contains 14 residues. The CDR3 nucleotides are TGTGCCAGCAGCTTAACTGGGAGCTCCTACGAGCAGTACTTC. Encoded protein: CASSLTGSSYEQYF. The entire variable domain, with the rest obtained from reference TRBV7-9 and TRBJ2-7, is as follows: DTGVSQNPRHKITKRGQNVTFRCDPISEHNRLYWYRQTLGQGPEFLTYFQNEAQLEKSRLLSDRFSAERPKGSFSTLEIQRTEQGDSAMYLCASSLTGSSYEQYFGPGTRLTVT.

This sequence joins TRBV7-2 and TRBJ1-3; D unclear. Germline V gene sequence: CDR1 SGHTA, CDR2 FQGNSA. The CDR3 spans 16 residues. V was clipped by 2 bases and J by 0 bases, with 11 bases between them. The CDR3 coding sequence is TGTGCCAGCAGCTTATCGGGTTCGAGCTCTGGAAACACCATATATTTT. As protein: CASSLSGSSSGNTIYF.

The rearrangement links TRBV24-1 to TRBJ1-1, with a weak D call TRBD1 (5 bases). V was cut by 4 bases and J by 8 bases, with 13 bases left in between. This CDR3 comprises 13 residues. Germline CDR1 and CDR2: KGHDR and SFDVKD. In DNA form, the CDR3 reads TGTGCCACCAGTGACCTCGGGGGGACGGAAGCTTTCTTT. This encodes CATSDLGGTEAFF.

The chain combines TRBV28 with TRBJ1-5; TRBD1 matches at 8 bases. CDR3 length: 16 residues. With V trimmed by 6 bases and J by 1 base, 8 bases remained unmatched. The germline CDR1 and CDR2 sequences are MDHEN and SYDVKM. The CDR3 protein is CASRGRTGRSNQPQHF. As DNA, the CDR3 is TGTGCCAGCAGGGGTAGGACAGGGAGAAGCAATCAGCCCCAGCATTTT.

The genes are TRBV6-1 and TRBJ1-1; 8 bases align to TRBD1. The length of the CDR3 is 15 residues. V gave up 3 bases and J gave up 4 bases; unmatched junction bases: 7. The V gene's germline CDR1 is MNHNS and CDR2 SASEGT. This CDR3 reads CASSEVDRVFTEAFF. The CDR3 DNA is TGTGCCAGCAGTGAGGTGGACAGGGTATTCACTGAAGCTTTCTTT.

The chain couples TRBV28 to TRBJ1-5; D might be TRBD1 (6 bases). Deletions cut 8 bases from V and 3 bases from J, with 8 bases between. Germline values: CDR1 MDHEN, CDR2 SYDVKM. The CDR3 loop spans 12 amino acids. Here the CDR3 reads CASWGPNQPQHF. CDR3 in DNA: TGTGCCAGCTGGGGGCCCAATCAGCCCCAGCATTTT.

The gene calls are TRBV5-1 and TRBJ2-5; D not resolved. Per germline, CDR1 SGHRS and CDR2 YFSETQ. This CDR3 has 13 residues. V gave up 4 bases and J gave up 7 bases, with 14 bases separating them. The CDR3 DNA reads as TGCGCCAGCAGCGTGGAGAATACCGGGACCCAGTACTTC. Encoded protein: CASSVENTGTQYF.

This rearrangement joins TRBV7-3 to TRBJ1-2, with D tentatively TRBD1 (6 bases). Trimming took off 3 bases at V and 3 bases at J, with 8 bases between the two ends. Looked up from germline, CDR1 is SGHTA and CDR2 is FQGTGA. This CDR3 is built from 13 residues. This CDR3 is CASSLDSYYGYTF. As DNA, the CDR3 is TGTGCCAGCAGCTTGGACAGCTACTATGGCTACACCTTC.

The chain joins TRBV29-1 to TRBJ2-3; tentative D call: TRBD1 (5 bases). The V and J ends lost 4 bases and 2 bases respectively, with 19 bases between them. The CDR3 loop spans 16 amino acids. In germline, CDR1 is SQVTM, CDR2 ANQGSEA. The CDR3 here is CSVGSGLKGDTDTQYF. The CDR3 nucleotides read TGCAGCGTTGGAAGTGGCCTCAAAGGGGACACAGATACGCAGTATTTT.

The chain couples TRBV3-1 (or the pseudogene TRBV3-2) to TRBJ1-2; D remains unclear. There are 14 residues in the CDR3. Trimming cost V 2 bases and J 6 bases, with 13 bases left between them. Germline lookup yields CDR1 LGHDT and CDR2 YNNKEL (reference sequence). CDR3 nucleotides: TGTGCCAGCAGCCAACAATTGAACGGAGATGGCTACACCTTC. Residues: CASSQQLNGDGYTF.

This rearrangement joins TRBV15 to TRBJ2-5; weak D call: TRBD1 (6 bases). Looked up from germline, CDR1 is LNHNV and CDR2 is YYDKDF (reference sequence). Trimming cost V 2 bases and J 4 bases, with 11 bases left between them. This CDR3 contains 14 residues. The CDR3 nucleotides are TGTGCCACCAGCAGATCCCCAGGGGCAGAGACCCAGTACTTC. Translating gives CATSRSPGAETQYF.

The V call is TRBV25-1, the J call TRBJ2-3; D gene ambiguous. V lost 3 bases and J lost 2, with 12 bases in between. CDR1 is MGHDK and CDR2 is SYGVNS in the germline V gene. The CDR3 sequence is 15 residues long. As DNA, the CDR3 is TGTGCCAGCAGTGACTTTTCCGGGTACACAGATACGCAGTATTTT. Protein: CASSDFSGYTDTQYF.

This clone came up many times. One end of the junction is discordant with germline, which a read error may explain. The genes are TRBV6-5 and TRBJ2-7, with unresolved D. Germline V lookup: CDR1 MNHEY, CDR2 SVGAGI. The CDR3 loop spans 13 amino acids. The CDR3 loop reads CASNPSDSDEQYF. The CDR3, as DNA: TGTGCCAGCAATCCAAGTGACTCCGACGAGCAGTACTTC.

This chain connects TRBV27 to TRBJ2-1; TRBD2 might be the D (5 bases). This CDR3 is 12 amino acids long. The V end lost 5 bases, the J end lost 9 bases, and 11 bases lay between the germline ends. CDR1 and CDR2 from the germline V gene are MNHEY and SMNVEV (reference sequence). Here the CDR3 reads CASSPRTAEQFF. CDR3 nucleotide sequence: TGTGCCAGCAGTCCCCGGACTGCTGAGCAGTTCTTC.

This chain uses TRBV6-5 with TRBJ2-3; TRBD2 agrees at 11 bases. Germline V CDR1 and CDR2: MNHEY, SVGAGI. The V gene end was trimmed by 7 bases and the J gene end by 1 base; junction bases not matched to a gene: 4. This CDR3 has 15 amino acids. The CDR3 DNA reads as TGTGCCAGCACCCCGGGACTAGCGGGCACAGATACGCAGTATTTT. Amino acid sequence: CASTPGLAGTDTQYF.

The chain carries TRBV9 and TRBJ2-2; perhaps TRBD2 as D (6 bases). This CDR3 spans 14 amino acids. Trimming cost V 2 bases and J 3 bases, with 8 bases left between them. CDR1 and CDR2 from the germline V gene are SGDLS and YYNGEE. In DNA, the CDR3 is TGTGCCAGCAGCGTTTGGGGGGACACCGGGGAGCTGTTTTTT. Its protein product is CASSVWGDTGELFF.

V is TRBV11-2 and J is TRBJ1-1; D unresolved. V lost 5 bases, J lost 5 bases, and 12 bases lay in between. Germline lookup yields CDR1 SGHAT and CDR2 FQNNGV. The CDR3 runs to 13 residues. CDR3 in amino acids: CASSQMMVTEAFF. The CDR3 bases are TGTGCCAGCAGCCAGATGATGGTAACTGAAGCTTTCTTT.

The CDR3 nucleotides read TGCGCCAGCAGGCCAGGACAGGGGATTCGAAATGAAAAACTGTTTTTT. It codes for CASRPGQGIRNEKLFF. The rearrangement joins TRBV10-2 to TRBJ1-4; 9 positions match TRBD1. V shed 6 bases and J 5 bases; nucleotides not matched to a gene: 10. The length of the CDR3 is 16 residues. CDR1 WSHSY and CDR2 SAAADI come from the germline V gene.

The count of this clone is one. Here the CDR3 DNA reads TGCGCCAGCGCCGATCCGGGACAGGGGAATGAAAAACTGTTTTTT. Protein product: CASADPGQGNEKLFF. This chain links TRBV5-1 with TRBJ1-4; 10 positions agree with TRBD1. This CDR3 has 15 amino acids. The germline V gene has CDR1 SGHRS and CDR2 YFSETQ. Trimming at V came to 7 bases and at J to 5 bases, leaving 8 bases not matched to a gene. The variable domain in full, with the rest retrieved from reference TRBV5-1 and TRBJ1-4, is KAGVTQTPRYLIKTRGQQVTLSCSPISGHRSVSWYQQTPGQGLQFLFEYFSETQRNKGNFPGRFSGRQFSNSRSEMNVSTLELGDSALYLCASADPGQGNEKLFFGSGTQLSVL.

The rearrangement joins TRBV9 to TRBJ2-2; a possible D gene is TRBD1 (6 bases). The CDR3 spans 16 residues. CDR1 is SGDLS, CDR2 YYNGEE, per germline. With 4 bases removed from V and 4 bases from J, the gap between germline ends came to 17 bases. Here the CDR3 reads CASSLTSGQLTGELFF. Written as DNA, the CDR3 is TGTGCCAGCAGCTTGACGTCGGGACAACTCACCGGGGAGCTGTTTTTT.

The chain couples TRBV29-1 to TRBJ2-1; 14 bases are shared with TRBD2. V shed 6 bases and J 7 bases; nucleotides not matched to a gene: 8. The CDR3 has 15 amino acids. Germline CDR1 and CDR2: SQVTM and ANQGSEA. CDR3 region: CSVGTSGSGVNEQFF. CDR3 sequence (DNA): TGCAGCGTAGGGACTAGCGGGAGTGGGGTGAATGAGCAGTTCTTC.

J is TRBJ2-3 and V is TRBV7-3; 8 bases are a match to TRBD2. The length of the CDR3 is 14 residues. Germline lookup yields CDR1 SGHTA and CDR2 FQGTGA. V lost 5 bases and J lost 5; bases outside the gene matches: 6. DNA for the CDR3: TGTGCCAGCAGCCCAGGACTAGCTGTAGATACGCAGTATTTT. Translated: CASSPGLAVDTQYF.

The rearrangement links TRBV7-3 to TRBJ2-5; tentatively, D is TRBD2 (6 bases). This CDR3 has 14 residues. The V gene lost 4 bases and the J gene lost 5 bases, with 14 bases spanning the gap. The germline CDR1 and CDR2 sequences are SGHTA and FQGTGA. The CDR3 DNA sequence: TGTGCCAGCAGCTCCTCGGCGGGAAGGGAGACCCAGTACTTC. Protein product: CASSSSAGRETQYF.

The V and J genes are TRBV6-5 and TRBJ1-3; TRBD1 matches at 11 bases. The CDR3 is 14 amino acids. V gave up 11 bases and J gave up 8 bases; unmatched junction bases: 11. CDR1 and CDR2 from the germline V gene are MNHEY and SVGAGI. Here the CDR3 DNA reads TGTGCCCTGTCCCGGGACAGGGGGAGAGACACCATATATTTT. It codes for CALSRDRGRDTIYF.

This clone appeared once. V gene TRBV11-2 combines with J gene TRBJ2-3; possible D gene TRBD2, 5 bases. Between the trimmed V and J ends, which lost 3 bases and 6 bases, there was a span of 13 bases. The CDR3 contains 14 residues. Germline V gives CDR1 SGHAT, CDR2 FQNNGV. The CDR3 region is CASSFDGVWDTQYF. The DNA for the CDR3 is TGTGCCAGCAGCTTCGACGGGGTTTGGGATACGCAGTATTTT.

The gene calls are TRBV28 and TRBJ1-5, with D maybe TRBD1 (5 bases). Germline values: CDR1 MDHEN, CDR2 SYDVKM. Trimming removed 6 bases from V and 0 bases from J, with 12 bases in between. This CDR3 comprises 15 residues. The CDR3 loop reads CASSPRGYSNQPQHF. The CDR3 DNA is TGTGCCAGCAGCCCCCGGGGGTATAGCAATCAGCCCCAGCATTTT.